The TCR beta chain under discussion was sequenced for a study of molecular identifiers for immune sequencing clone quantification (dated by TCRdb to 2017 to 2018). Regarding the research as a whole: For a replicate experiment, RNA from approximately 20,000 or 100,000 naive CD8 T cells was divided into five aliquots, of which four were sequenced. This methods study benchmarked molecular-identifier clustering-based TCR repertoire sequencing (MIDCIRS) and TCR RNA copy counting, using CD8 T cells to do so.

Libraries of naive CD8 T cells were built from around 20,000 to 1,000,000 sorted cells, with 10%, 30% or 50% of the purified RNA used. Naive CD8 T cells were FACS-sorted as CD8+CD4-CCR7+CD45RA+ on a BD FACSAria II into RLT Plus buffer. Detection sensitivity was tested by spiking Jurkat RNA equal to ten TCR copies' worth into samples containing about 20,000-1,100,000 naive CD8 T cells. Enrichment of CD8 T cells was performed with RosetteSep CD8+ T Cell Enrichment Cocktail and Ficoll-Paque, after which ACK red cell lysis was carried out. Inclusive of the bounding cysteine and phenylalanine, the CDR3 is 16 residues long. Just the 48-base CDR3 DNA is kept, in frame starting at base 1. Cut back by 0 bases and 3 bases, the V and J ends lie 16 bases apart. The germline V gene encodes CDR1 DFQATT and CDR2 SNEGSKA (reference sequence). The protocol used for the library was PCR. The run used an Illumina HiSeq 4000. Bulk TCR libraries were prepared as previously described, using TCR primers listed in Table S5. Total RNA was purified with the Qiagen AllPrep DNA/RNA kit. Before analysis, reads from multiple sequencing runs of one library were combined. Per the authors' processing: Only reads with exact TCR constant sequence were kept, trimmed to 150 nt, and grouped by their 12-nt molecular barcodes. Within each barcode group, reads were sub-clustered at a 15% Levenshtein threshold, and quality-weighted consensus sequences were built per RNA molecule. Non-functional sequences were filtered out, along with any lower-count sequence sitting one edit away from another sequence. Based on fitting two negative binomial distributions, any barcode sub-cluster with under 20% of the maximum read count was discarded. Using fastp trimming at Q25 and MiXCR clonotype assembly, TCRdb reanalyzed the public sequencing data and kept in-frame beta chains. Under each unique CDR3 protein, matching rows form one entry showing the most common genes and DNA. TCRdb, rather than the study authors, made the V and J calls. The sample table lists hundreds of thousands of distinct CDR3 sequences, around 20% of them with a count of one. Together, the top ten hold roughly 0.9% of the sample.

Notes on this clonotype: Its antigen remains unidentified. Per-nucleotide qualities are absent, and no much larger clonotype sits a single base away.

What the authors observed across the whole study: Modeling estimated 3 to 3.5 recovered TCR RNA copies per cell, compared with about 10 by digital PCR, which implies roughly 30% capture efficiency. When barcode sub-clustering was omitted, TCR diversity was inflated by chimeric consensus sequences, with chimeras reaching as high as 47%. Spiked-in Jurkat TCR RNA (approximately eleven copies' worth), which is not part of the donor repertoire, was contained in the naive libraries. Spiked-in Jurkat TCR RNA equivalent to a single cell was reported to be detectable even among 850,000 to 1,000,000 naive CD8 T cells. The sizes of highly expanded clones could end up underestimated when identical TCR molecules share a barcode. Clones above 20 RNA copies held over 99% of molecules in CMV-specific effector cells but under 1% in naive cells.

Source material: naive CD8+ T cells from blood, with Jurkat cell RNA spiked in. Explained via the paper, the cell subset or site label denotes: FACS-sorted CD8+CD4-CCR7+CD45RA+ naive T cells. This receptor chain uses TRBV20-1 and TRBJ2-3; the D gene is possibly TRBD2, with 6 bases matching. The sequence was collected from a human donor in good health. Some libraries in this study had Jurkat cell RNA spiked in. The sequenced DNA is TGCAGTGCTAGAGATCCGGGGGAGGTATGGACAGATACGCAGTATTTT. Its translation reads: CSARDPGEVWTDTQYF.